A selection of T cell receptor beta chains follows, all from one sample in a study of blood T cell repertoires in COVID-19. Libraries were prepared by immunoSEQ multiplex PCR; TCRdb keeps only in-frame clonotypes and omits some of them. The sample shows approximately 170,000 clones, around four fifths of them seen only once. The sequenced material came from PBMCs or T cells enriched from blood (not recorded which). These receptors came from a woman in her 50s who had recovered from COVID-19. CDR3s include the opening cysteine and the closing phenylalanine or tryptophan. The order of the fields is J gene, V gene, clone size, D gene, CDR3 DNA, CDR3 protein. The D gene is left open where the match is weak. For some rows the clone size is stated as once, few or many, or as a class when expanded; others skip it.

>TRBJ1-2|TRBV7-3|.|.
TGTGCCAGCAGCTCCCGACCGGGATATGGCTACACCTTC
CASSSRPGYGYTF
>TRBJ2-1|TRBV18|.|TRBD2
TGTGCCAGCTCACCCCCTAGCGGGGCAAATGAGCAGTTCTTC
CASSPPSGANEQFF
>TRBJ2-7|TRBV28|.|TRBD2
TGTGCCAGCAGTTCACCCGGGACTAGCGGATACGAGCAGTACTTC
CASSSPGTSGYEQYF
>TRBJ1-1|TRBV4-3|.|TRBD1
TGCGCCAGCAGCCTACGACAGGGGGCAAGCACTGAAGCTTTCTTT
CASSLRQGASTEAFF
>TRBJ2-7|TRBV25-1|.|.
TGTGCCAGCAGTGAACCCCCGGCCTACGAGCAGTACTTC
CASSEPPAYEQYF
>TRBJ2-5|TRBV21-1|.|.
TGTGCCAGCAGTAACCTAGAAGAGACCCAGTACTTC
CASSNLEETQYF
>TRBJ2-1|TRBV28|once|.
TGTGCCAGCAGGCAGGGTATAAACAATGAGCAGTTCTTC
CASRQGINNEQFF
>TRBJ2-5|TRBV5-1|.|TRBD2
TGCGCCAGCTTCCAGCGGGGGGACCAAGAGACCCAGTACTTC
CASFQRGDQETQYF
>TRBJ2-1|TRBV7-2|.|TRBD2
TGTGCCAGCAGCTTTTTAGCGGGGGGGATCAATGAGCAGTTCTTC
CASSFLAGGINEQFF
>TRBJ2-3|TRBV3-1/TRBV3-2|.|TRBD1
TGTGCCAGCAGCCAAGCGGCAGGGGGCGTTCTAGGCACAGATACGCAGTATTTT
CASSQAAGGVLGTDTQYF
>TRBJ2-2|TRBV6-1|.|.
TGTGCCAGCAGTGTCCTGTCAGGGGTATATACCGGGGAGCTGTTTTTT
CASSVLSGVYTGELFF
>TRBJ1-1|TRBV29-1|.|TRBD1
TGCAGCGTTTTGACAGGGATGAACACTGAAGCTTTCTTT
CSVLTGMNTEAFF
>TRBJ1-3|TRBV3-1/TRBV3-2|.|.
TGTGCCAGCAGCCAAAGAGGCGGGCGGAACTCTGGAAACACCATATATTTT
CASSQRGGRNSGNTIYF
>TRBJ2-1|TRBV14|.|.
TGTGCCAGCAGCCAAGGTAGCGGCCACAATGAGCAGTTCTTC
CASSQGSGHNEQFF
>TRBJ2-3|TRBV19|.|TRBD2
TGTGCCAGTACTGAGCGGGGGGGCACCGATACGCAGTATTTT
CASTERGGTDTQYF
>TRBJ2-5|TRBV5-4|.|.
TGTGCCAGCAGCTTGCCGGGGTACCAAGAGACCCAGTACTTC
CASSLPGYQETQYF
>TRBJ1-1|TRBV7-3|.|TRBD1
TGTGCCAGCAGCCCAACAGCCCAGACAGGGGGCACTGAAGCTTTCTTT
CASSPTAQTGGTEAFF
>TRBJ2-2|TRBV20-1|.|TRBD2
TGCAGTGCTAGTGGGCAGTCTGCGGGAGGGACCGGGGAGCTGTTTTTT
CSASGQSAGGTGELFF
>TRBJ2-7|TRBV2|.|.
TGTGCCAGCAGTGAAGGAGTCGGCTCCTACGAGCAGTACTTC
CASSEGVGSYEQYF
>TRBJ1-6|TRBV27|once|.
TGTGCCAGCAGGCGACAGACCCCCGCCAATTCACCCCTCCACTTT
CASRRQTPANSPLHF
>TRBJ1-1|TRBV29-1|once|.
TGCAGCGTTTTAAAAGGGGGGGGGAACACTGAAGCTTTCTTT
CSVLKGGGNTEAFF
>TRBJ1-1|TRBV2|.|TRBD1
TGTGCCAGCAGTGAACCAGGGGGCGCGACTGAAGCTTTCTTT
CASSEPGGATEAFF